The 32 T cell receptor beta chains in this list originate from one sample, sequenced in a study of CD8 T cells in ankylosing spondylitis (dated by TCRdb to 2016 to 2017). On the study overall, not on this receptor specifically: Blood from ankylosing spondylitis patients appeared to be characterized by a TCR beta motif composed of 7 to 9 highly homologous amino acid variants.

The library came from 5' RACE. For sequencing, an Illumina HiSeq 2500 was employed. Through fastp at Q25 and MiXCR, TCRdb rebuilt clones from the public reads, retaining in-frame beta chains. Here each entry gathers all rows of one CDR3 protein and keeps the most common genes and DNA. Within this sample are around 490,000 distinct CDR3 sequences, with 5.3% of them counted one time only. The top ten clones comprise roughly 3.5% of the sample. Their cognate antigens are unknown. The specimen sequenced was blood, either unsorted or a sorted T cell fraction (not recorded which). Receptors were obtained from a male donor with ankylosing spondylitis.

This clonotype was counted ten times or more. The CDR3 DNA follows: TGTGCCAGCAGTTTACCGTTAGTCAGGGTTAATGAGCAGTTCTTC. The encoded protein is CASSLPLVRVNEQFF. V gene TRBV12-3 or TRBV12-4 combines with J gene TRBJ2-1, with D possibly matching TRBD1 (5 bases). V lost 2 bases and J lost 7, with 15 bases in between. The CDR3 is 15 residues long.

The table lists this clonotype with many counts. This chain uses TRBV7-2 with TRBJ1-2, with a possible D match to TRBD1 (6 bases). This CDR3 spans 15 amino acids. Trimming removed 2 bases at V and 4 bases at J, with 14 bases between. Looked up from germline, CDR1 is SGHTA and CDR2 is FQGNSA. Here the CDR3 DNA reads TGTGCCAGCAGCTTACCCTCCCGACAGGCCTATGGCTACACCTTC. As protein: CASSLPSRQAYGYTF.

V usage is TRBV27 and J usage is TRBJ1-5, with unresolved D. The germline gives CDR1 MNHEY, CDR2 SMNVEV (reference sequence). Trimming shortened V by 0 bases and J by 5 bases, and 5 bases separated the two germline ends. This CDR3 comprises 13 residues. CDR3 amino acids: CASSLSFYQPQHF. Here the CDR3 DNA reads TGTGCCAGCAGTTTATCGTTTTATCAGCCCCAGCATTTT.

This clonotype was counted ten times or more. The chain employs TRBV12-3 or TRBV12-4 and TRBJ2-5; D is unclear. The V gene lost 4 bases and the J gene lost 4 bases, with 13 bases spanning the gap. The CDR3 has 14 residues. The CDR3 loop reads CASSWRWPGETQYF. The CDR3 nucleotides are TGTGCCAGCAGTTGGCGTTGGCCCGGAGAGACCCAGTACTTC.

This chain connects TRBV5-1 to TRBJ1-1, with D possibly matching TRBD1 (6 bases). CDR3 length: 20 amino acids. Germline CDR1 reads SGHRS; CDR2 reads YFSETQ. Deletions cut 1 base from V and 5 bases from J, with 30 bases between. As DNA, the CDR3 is TGCGCCAGCAGCTTGTTGGGGGGCGCGATGGTTTCAGGAAGCGGAACTGAAGCTTTCTTT. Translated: CASSLLGGAMVSGSGTEAFF.

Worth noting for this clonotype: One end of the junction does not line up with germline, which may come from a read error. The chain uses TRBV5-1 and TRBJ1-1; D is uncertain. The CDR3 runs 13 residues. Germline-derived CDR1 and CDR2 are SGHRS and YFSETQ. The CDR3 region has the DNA TGCGCCAGCAGTTTCGATTTGAACACTAAAGCTTTCTTT. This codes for CASSFDLNTKAFF.

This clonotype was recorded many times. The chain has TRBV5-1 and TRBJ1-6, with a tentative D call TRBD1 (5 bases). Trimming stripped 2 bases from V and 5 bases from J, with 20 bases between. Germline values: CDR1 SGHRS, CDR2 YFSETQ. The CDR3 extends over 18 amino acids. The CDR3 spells CASSFRPAAPGDNSPLHF. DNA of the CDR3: TGCGCCAGCAGCTTTCGCCCGGCTGCGCCGGGGGATAATTCACCCCTCCACTTT. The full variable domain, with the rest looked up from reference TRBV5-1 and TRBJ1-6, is KAGVTQTPRYLIKTRGQQVTLSCSPISGHRSVSWYQQTPGQGLQFLFEYFSETQRNKGNFPGRFSGRQFSNSRSEMNVSTLELGDSALYLCASSFRPAAPGDNSPLHFGNGTRLTVT.

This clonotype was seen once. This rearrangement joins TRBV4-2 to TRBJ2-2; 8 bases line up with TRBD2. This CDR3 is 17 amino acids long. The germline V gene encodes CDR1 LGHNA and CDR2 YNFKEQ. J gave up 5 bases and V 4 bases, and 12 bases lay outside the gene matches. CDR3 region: CASSPGPLCGGTGELFF. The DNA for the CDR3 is TGTGCCAGCAGCCCTGGGCCCCTCTGCGGGGGGACCGGGGAGCTGTTTTTT.

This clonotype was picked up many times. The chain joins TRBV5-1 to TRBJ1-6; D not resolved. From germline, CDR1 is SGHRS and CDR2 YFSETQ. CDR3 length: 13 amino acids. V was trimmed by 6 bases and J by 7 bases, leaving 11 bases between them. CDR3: CASTLGLNSPLHF. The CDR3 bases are TGCGCCAGCACCCTCGGACTGAATTCACCCCTCCACTTT.

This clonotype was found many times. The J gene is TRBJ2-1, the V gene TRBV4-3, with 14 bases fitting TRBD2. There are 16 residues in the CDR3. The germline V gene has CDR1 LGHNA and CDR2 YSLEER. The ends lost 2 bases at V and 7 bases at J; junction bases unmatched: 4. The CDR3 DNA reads TGCGCCAGCAGCCAATTTGGGACTAGCGGGAGTAATGAGCAGTTCTTC. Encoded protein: CASSQFGTSGSNEQFF.

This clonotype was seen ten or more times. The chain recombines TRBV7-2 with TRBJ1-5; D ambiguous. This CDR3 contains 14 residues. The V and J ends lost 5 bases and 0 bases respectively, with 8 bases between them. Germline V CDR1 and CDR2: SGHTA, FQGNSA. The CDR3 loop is CASSRTFSNQPQHF. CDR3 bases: TGTGCCAGCAGCCGGACCTTTAGCAATCAGCCCCAGCATTTT.

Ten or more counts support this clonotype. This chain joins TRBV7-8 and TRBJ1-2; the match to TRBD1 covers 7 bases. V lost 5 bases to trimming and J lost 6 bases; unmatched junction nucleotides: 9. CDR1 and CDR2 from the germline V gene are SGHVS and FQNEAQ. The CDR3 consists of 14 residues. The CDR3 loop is CASSPRQGSHGYTF. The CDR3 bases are TGTGCCAGCAGCCCAAGACAGGGATCCCATGGCTACACCTTC.

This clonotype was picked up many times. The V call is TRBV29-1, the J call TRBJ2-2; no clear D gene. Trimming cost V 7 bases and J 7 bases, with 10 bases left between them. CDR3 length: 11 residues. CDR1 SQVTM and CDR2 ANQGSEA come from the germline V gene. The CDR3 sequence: CSGQLVGELFF. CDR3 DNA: TGCAGCGGCCAGCTGGTCGGGGAGCTGTTTTTT.

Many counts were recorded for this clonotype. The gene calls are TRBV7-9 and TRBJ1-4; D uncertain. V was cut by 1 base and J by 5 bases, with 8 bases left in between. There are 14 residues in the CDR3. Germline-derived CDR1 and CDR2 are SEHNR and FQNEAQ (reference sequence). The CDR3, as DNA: TGTGCCAGCAGCTTAGACAACCAAAATGAAAAACTGTTTTTT. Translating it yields CASSLDNQNEKLFF.

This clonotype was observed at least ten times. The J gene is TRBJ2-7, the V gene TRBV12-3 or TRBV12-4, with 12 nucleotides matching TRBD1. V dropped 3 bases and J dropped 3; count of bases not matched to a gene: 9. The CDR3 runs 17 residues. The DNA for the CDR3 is TGTGCCAGCAGTTTTATGGCCGGGACAGGGGGCAACTACGAGCAGTACTTC. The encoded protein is CASSFMAGTGGNYEQYF.

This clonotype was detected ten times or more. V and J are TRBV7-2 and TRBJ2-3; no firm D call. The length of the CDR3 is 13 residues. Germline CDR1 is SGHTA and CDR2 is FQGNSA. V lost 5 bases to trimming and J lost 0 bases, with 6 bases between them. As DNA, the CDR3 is TGTGCCAGCAGCGCCCCCAGCACAGATACGCAGTATTTT. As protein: CASSAPSTDTQYF.

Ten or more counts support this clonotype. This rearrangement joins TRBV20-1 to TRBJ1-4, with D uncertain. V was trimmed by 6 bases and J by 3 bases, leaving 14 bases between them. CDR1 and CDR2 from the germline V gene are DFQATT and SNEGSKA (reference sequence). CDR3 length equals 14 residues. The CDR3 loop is CSAPFRVSNEKLFF. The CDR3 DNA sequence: TGCAGTGCCCCCTTTCGGGTGTCTAATGAAAAACTGTTTTTT.

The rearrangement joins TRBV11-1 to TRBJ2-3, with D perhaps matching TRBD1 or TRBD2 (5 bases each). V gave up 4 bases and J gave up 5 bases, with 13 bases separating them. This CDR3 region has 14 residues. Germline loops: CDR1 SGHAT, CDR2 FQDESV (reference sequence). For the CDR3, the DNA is TGTGCCAGCAGCTCCTCGGGGCGTCGAGATACGCAGTATTTT. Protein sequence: CASSSSGRRDTQYF.

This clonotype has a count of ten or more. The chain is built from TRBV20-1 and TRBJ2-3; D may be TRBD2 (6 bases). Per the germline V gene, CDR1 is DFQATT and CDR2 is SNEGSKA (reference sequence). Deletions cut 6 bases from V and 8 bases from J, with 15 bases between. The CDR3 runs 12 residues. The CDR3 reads CSARDSPGTQYF. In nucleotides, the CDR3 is TGCAGTGCGAGGGACTCCCCCGGTACGCAGTATTTT.

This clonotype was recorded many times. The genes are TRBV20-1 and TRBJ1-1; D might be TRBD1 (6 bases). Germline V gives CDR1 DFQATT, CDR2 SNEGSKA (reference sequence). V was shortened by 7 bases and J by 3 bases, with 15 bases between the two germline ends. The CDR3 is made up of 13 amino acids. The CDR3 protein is CSVGQGLDTEAFF. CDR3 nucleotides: TGCAGTGTAGGGCAGGGGCTGGACACTGAAGCTTTCTTT.

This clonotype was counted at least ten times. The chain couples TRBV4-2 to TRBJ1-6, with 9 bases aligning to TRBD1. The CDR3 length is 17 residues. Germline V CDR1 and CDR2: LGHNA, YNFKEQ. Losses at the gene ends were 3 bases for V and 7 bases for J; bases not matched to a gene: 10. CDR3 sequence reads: CASSHSGDRVYNSPLHF. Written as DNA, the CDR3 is TGTGCCAGCAGCCATTCAGGGGACAGGGTGTACAATTCACCCCTCCACTTT.

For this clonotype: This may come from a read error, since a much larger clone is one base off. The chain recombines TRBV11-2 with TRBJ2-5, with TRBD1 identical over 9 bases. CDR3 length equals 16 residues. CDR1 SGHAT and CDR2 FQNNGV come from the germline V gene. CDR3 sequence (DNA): TGTGCCAGCCGCTTAGAAGAGGGGACAGGGCGCTTGACCCAGTACTTC. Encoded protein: CASRLEEGTGRLTQYF.

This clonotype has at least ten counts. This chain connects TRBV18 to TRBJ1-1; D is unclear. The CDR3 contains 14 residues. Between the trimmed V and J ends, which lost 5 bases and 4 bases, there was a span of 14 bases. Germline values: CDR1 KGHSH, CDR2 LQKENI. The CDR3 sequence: CASSSGPLATEAFF. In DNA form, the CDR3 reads TGTGCCAGCTCATCTGGGCCCCTGGCCACTGAAGCTTTCTTT.

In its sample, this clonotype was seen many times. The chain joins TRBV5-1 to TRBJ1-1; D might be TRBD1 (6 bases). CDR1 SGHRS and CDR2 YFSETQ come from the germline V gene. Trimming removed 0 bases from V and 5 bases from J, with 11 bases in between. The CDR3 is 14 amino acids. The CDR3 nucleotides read TGCGCCAGCAGCTTGGAGGGGGGGCGGACTGAAGCTTTCTTT. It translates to CASSLEGGRTEAFF.

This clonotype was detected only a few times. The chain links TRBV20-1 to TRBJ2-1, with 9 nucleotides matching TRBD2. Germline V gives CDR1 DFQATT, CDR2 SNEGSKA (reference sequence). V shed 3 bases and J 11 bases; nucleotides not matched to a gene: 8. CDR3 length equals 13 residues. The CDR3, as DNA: TGCAGTGCTAGGCTAGCGGGGCCTGACAAGCAGTTCTTC. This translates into CSARLAGPDKQFF.

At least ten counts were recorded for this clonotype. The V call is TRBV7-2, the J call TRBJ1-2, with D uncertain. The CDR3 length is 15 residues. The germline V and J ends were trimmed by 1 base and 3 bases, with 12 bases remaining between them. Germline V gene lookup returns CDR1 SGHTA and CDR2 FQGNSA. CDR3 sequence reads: CASSLDRTAYYGYTF. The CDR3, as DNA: TGTGCCAGCAGCTTAGATAGAACGGCCTACTATGGCTACACCTTC.

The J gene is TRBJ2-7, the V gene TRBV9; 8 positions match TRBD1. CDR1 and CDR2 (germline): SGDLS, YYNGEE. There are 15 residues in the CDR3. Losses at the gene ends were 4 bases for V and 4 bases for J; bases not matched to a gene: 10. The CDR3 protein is CASSPGDRKMYEQYF. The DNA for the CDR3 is TGTGCCAGCAGCCCCGGGGACAGGAAGATGTACGAGCAGTACTTC.

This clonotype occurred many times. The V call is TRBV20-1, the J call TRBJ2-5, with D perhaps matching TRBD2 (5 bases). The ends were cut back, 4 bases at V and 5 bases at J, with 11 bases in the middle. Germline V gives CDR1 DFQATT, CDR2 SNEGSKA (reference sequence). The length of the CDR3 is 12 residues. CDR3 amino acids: CSANPGVETQYF. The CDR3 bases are TGCAGTGCTAACCCCGGGGTGGAGACCCAGTACTTC.

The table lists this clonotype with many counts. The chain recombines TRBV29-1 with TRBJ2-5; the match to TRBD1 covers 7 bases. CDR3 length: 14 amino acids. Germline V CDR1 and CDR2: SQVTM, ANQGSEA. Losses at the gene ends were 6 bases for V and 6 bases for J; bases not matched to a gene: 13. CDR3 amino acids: CSVHGTALRKTQYF. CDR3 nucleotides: TGCAGCGTGCATGGGACAGCCCTGCGAAAGACCCAGTACTTC.

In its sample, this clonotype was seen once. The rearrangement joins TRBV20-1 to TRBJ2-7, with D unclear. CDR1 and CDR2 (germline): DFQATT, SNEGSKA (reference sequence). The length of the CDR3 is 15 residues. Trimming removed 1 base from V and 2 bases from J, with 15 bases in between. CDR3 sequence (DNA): TGCAGTGCTAGAGCGGCAGTATTTATAACCTACGAGCAGTACTTC. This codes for CSARAAVFITYEQYF.

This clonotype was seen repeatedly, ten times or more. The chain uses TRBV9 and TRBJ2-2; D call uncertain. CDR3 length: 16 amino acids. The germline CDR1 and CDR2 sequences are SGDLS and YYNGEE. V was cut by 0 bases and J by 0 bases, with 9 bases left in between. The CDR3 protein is CASSVEVGANTGELFF. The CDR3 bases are TGTGCCAGCAGCGTAGAGGTGGGCGCGAACACCGGGGAGCTGTTTTTT.

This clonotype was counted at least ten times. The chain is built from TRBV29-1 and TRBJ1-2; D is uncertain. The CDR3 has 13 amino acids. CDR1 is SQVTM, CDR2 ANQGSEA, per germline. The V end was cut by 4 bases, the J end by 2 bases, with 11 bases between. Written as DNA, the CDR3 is TGCAGCGTTGGGGCGGTACCGAACTATGGCTACACCTTC. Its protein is CSVGAVPNYGYTF.